The T cell receptor beta chain described here comes from a study of spatial heterogeneity in lung cancer. TCRdb reanalysed the 5' RACE reads using MiXCR and keeps one entry per CDR3 protein. Seen here are 16,000 or so distinct CDR3 sequences, about 6.8% observed once, and the top ten hold around a fifth. This clonotype showed up many times. What it binds is unknown. Specified time point: sample taken at primary tumor resection. The CDR3 contains 15 residues. V lost 5 bases, J lost 6 bases, and 9 bases stayed unmatched. Germline values: CDR1 SGHTA, CDR2 FQGNSA. Study outcomes and limitations: Within tumors, counts of expanded alpha and beta TCRs tracked tumor mutation counts.

The chain carries TRBV7-2 and TRBJ2-2; 7 bases align to TRBD1. This sequence originates from a female donor with early-stage non-small cell lung cancer. Sequenced material: lung tumor tissue, taken at surgery. The CDR3 loop reads CASSARQGGAGELFF. CDR3 sequence (DNA): TGTGCCAGCAGCGCCCGACAGGGTGGGGCCGGGGAGCTGTTTTTT.